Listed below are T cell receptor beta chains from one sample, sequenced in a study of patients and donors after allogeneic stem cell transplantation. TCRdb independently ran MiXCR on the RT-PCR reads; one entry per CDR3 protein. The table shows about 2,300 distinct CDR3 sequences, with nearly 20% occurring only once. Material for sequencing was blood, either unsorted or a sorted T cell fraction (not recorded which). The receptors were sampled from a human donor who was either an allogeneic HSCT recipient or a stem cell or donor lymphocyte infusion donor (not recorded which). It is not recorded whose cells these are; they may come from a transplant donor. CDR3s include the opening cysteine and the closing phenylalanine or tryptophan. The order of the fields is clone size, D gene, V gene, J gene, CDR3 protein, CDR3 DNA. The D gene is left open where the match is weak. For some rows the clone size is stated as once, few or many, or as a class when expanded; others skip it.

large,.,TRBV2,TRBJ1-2,CASSGNYGYTF,TGTGCCAGCAGCGGAAACTATGGCTACACCTTC
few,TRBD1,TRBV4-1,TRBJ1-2,CASSHHTRQGRNYGYTF,TGCGCCAGCAGCCACCACACAAGACAGGGGAGGAACTATGGCTACACCTTC
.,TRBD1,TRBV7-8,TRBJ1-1,CASSIQGTTEAFF,TGTGCCAGCAGCATACAGGGGACCACTGAAGCTTTCTTT
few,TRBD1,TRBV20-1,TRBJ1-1,CSARERGRRAEAFF,TGCAGTGCTAGGGAAAGGGGGCGTAGGGCTGAAGCTTTCTTT
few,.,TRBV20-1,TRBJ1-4,CSGRDFSEKLFF,TGCAGTGGCAGGGACTTCAGCGAGAAACTGTTTTTT
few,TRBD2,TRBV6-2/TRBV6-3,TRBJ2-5,CASSYSFHTAGVQETQYF,TGTGCCAGCAGTTACTCCTTCCACACAGCGGGGGTCCAAGAGACCCAGTACTTC
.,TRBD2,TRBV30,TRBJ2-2,CAWSVTGLAFSGELFF,TGTGCCTGGAGTGTAACGGGACTAGCCTTTTCCGGGGAGCTGTTTTTT
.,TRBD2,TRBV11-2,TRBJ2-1,CASSGLAEVVEQFF,TGTGCCAGCAGCGGACTAGCGGAGGTGGTTGAGCAGTTCTTC
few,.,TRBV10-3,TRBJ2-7,CAISGQTYEQYF,TGTGCCATCAGTGGACAAACCTACGAGCAGTACTTC
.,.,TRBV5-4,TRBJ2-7,CASSLVGTTYEQYF,TGTGCCAGCAGCTTGGTCGGGACAACCTACGAGCAGTACTTC
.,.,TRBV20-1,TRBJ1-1,CSARVYSVNTEAFF,TGCAGTGCTAGAGTTTACAGCGTGAACACTGAAGCTTTCTTT
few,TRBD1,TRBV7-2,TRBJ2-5,CASSLFKTGRETQYF,TGTGCCAGCAGCTTATTCAAGACAGGGAGAGAGACCCAGTACTTC
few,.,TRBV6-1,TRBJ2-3,CASSERGQGGTDTQYF,TGTGCCAGCAGTGAAAGGGGCCAGGGAGGCACAGATACGCAGTATTTT
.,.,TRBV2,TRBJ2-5,CASSVGRRQETQYF,TGTGCCAGCAGCGTGGGACGCCGCCAAGAGACCCAGTACTTC
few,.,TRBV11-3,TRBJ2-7,CASSWPRETYEQYF,TGTGCCAGCAGCTGGCCTCGGGAGACCTACGAGCAGTACTTC
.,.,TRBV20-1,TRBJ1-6,CSAREGGSPLHF,TGCAGTGCTAGAGAAGGGGGGTCACCCCTCCACTTT
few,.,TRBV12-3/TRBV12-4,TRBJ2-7,CASSSHREWKYEQYF,TGTGCCAGCAGTTCCCACAGGGAGTGGAAGTACGAGCAGTACTTC
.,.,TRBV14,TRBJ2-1,CASSEPWTEQFF,TGTGCCAGCAGCGAACCTTGGACAGAGCAGTTCTTC
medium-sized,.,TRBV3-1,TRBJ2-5,CASSQQGIIETQYF,TGTGCCAGCAGCCAACAGGGGATAATCGAGACCCAGTACTTC
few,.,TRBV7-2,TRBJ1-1,CASSLFKGTGPKAFF,TGTGCCAGCAGCTTGTTTAAGGGGACCGGGCCAAAAGCTTTCTTT